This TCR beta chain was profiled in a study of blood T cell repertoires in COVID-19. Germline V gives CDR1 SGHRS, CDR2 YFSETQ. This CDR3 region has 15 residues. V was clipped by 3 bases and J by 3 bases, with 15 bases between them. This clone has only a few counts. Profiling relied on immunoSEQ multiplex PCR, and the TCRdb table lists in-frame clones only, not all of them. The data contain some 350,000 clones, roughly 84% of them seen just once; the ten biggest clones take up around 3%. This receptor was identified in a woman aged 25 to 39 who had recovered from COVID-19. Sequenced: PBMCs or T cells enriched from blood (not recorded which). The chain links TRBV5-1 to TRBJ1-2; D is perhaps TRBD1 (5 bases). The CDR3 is CASSWGFGRDYGYTF. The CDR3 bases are TGCGCCAGCAGCTGGGGGTTCGGGAGGGACTATGGCTACACCTTC.